The source of this T cell receptor (beta chain) is a study of T cell responses to AZD1222 COVID-19 vaccine. Study summary: Second doses were pooled across both intervals (about 4 or about 12 weeks). Study-wide findings and caveats: The donor cohort was predominantly white British with a female majority, and clonal diversity may have been underestimated. Among AZD1222 vaccinees, only six were seropositive at baseline. Regions left unmutated in variants are reportedly the target of nearly half of spike-specific TCRs.

Germline CDR1 is MNHEY and CDR2 is SVGEGT. The CDR3 contains 17 residues. V gave up 4 bases and J gave up 2 bases; unmatched junction bases: 10. Sequencing was performed with immunoSEQ multiplex PCR; in TCRdb, only in-frame clones are kept and a portion is missing. The sample has 110,000 or so clones; more than 75% are singletons. On this clone: Its specificity is not known.

The rearrangement uses TRBV6-2 or TRBV6-3 and TRBJ2-3; TRBD2 matches at 9 bases. This receptor was taken from an adult in good health. The sample in question was peripheral blood, obtained on day 0 of AZD1222 vaccination. The CDR3 DNA sequence: TGTGCCAGCAGTTCGCCTCTAGCGGGAATTGACACAGATACGCAGTATTTT. Translated, it gives CASSSPLAGIDTDTQYF.